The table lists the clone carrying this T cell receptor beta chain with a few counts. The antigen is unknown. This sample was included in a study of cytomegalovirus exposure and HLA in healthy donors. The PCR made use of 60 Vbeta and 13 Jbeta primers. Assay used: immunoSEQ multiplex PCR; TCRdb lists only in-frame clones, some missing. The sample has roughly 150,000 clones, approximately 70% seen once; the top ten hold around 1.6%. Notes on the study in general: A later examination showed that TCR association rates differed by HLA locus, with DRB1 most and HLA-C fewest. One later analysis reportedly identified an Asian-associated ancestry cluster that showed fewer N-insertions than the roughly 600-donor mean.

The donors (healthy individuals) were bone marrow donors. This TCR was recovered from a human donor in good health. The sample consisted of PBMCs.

The CDR3 here is CASSQRLAGGPGELFF. CDR3 nucleotide sequence: TGCGCCAGCAGCCAGAGACTAGCGGGAGGGCCCGGGGAGCTGTTTTTT. V gene TRBV4-1 combines with J gene TRBJ2-2; 14 bases map to TRBD2. This CDR3 comprises 16 residues. With V trimmed by 3 bases and J by 6 bases, 3 bases remained unmatched. Germline V gives CDR1 MGHRA, CDR2 YSYEKL.